In its sample, the clone carrying this T cell receptor (beta chain) was seen a few times. These data belong to a study of blood T cells in healthy people across ages. CDR1 is SGHKS, CDR2 YYEKEE, per germline (reference sequence). The CDR3 length is 15 residues. The study drew donors from healthy Caucasian individuals in Russia aged about 6 to 90. A second PCR of about 6 to 12 cycles used a sample-barcoded 5' primer and a J-beta primer mix. MiXCR, run by TCRdb on the 5' RACE reads, gives a single entry per CDR3 protein. The top ten clones hold more than 3% of a sample with 800,000 or so distinct CDR3 sequences, around 25% of them seen once. These sequences were also reported in another study, on T cells of mothers and their children. That paper adds: Donors comprised a few healthy Caucasian mothers plus their six children. A second PCR was performed with the M1S primer. This primer added sample barcodes and 2-4 random nucleotides. No persistent microchimeric T cell clones were detected.

The chain employs TRBV5-5 and TRBJ2-5, with 9 bases identical to TRBD1. The DNA matches TRBJ2-7 better at its end, which makes the J call doubtful. This clonotype was sampled from a boy younger than 18 in good health. Sequencing used blood. In DNA, the CDR3 is TGTGCCAGCAGCTTCCGGGACAGGGACTCCTACGAGCAGTACTTC. This sequence encodes CASSFRDRDSYEQYF.